The 22 T cell receptor beta chains reported below all come from one sample, sequenced in a study of CD8 T cells in Susac syndrome. An amount of RNA that ranged from roughly 0.45 to 1 ug was reverse transcribed with random hexamers. TCRdb re-derived calls from the immunoSEQ multiplex PCR reads in MiXCR, one entry per CDR3 protein. The top ten hold around 0.11% of the sample, which has hundreds of thousands of distinct CDR3 sequences, approximately 84% seen once. Material: CD8+ T cells from PBMCs. The receptor set was obtained from a human donor with multiple sclerosis.

The chain has TRBV27 and TRBJ2-7; TRBD1 matches 9 bases. This CDR3 is 15 amino acids long. Germline V gene sequence: CDR1 MNHEY, CDR2 SMNVEV (reference sequence). V lost 6 bases and J lost 0; bases outside the gene matches: 6. DNA of the CDR3: TGTGCCAGCAGACCTACAGGGGGCCGCTCCTACGAGCAGTACTTC. The encoded protein is CASRPTGGRSYEQYF.

Note on this clonotype: The junction departs from the called germline gene at one end, perhaps through a read error. The chain combines TRBV14 with TRBJ2-1; perhaps TRBD2 as D (5 bases). Germline-derived CDR1 and CDR2 are SGHDN and FVKESK. This CDR3 contains 9 residues. CDR3 region: CASSQDRGF. CDR3 in DNA: TGTGCCAGCAGCCAAGACCGGGGTTTC.

The chain employs TRBV28 and TRBJ2-1, with 8 bases lining up with TRBD2. The junction had 9 bases not matched to a gene; V was cut back by 5 bases and J by 6 bases. The CDR3 extends over 15 amino acids. The germline CDR1 and CDR2 sequences are MDHEN and SYDVKM. The chain's CDR3 is CASSLRLALGNEQFF. The CDR3 DNA reads as TGTGCCAGCAGTCTTCGACTAGCGCTTGGCAATGAGCAGTTCTTC.

This chain joins TRBV25-1 and TRBJ2-7; TRBD2 agrees at 9 bases. Germline CDR1 reads MGHDK; CDR2 reads SYGVNS. The trim removed 6 bases at V and 3 bases at J, leaving 3 bases unmatched. This CDR3 is built from 13 residues. The CDR3 reads CASRGTSFYEQYF. The CDR3 DNA sequence: TGTGCCAGCAGAGGGACTAGCTTCTACGAGCAGTACTTC.

J is TRBJ2-2 and V is TRBV13; 7 bases agree with TRBD2. This CDR3 has 16 residues. With 0 bases clipped from V and 4 bases from J, the junction kept 5 bases outside the gene matches. Germline CDR1 reads PRHDT; CDR2 reads FYEKMQ (reference sequence). For the CDR3, the DNA is TGTGCCAGCAGCTTAGGACCTAGCGGCTTCACCGGGGAGCTGTTTTTT. Its protein is CASSLGPSGFTGELFF.

The chain recombines TRBV2 with TRBJ2-7, with D perhaps TRBD1 (5 bases). V was cut by 10 bases and J by 4 bases, with 8 bases left in between. Germline V gene lookup returns CDR1 SNHLY and CDR2 FYNNEI. The CDR3 has 10 residues. CDR3 coding DNA: TGTGCCACTAAGGGGTACGAGCAGTACTTC. Protein: CATKGYEQYF.

The chain employs TRBV29-1 and TRBJ2-1; possible D gene TRBD2, 5 bases. The CDR3 is 12 amino acids. Germline-derived CDR1 and CDR2 are SQVTM and ANQGSEA. The V end was cut by 7 bases, the J end by 5 bases, with 12 bases between. CDR3: CSAGNGDNEQFF. CDR3 in DNA: TGCAGCGCCGGGAACGGCGACAATGAGCAGTTCTTC.

This sequence joins TRBV28 and TRBJ1-2; D perhaps matches TRBD1 (5 bases). V gave up 6 bases and J gave up 5 bases, with 16 bases separating them. The CDR3 loop spans 14 amino acids. CDR1 is MDHEN and CDR2 is SYDVKM in the germline V gene. The CDR3: CASSLSSRTYGYTF. CDR3 bases: TGTGCCAGCAGCCTCTCGTCCAGGACATATGGCTACACCTTC.

V and J are TRBV2 and TRBJ2-7; tentative D call: TRBD1 (5 bases). This CDR3 has 13 amino acids. V dropped 1 base and J dropped 5 bases, with 9 bases sitting between them. In germline, CDR1 is SNHLY, CDR2 FYNNEI. CDR3 DNA sequence: TGTGCCAGCAGTGAAGATAGGGGCCACGAGCAGTACTTC. This codes for CASSEDRGHEQYF.

V usage is TRBV27 and J usage is TRBJ2-7; 8 bases are a match to TRBD1. The CDR3 length is 14 residues. V trimming: 5 bases; J trimming: 5 bases; junction bases outside the gene matches: 8. The germline V gene has CDR1 MNHEY and CDR2 SMNVEV (reference sequence). The CDR3 is CASSPGQGFDEQYF. The CDR3, as DNA: TGTGCCAGCAGTCCCGGACAGGGTTTCGACGAGCAGTACTTC.

V and J are TRBV27 and TRBJ2-1; D unresolved. This CDR3 has 19 residues. Between the trimmed V and J ends, which lost 3 bases and 0 bases, there was a span of 21 bases. In germline, CDR1 is MNHEY, CDR2 SMNVEV (reference sequence). The CDR3 bases are TGTGCCAGCAGTTTTAATATCTGGACGAAAAGGAACTCCTACAATGAGCAGTTCTTC. Translating it yields CASSFNIWTKRNSYNEQFF.

This chain joins TRBV30 and TRBJ2-3, with D perhaps given as TRBD1 or TRBD2 (5 bases each). The V gene's germline CDR1 is GTSNPN and CDR2 SVGIG (reference sequence). V lost 2 bases, J lost 6 bases, and 9 bases lay in between. CDR3 size: 12 residues. The CDR3 spells CAWSMGTDTQYF. In nucleotides, the CDR3 is TGTGCCTGGAGTATGGGGACGGATACGCAGTATTTT.

The chain employs TRBV27 and TRBJ2-1; D might be TRBD1 or TRBD2, each matching 5 bases. The V and J ends lost 8 bases and 7 bases respectively, with 12 bases between them. This CDR3 comprises 12 residues. The germline V gene has CDR1 MNHEY and CDR2 SMNVEV (reference sequence). CDR3 coding DNA: TGTGCCAGCGGGGGTCACGGAAATGAGCAGTTCTTC. Amino acids: CASGGHGNEQFF.

J is TRBJ1-2 and V is TRBV27; unclear D gene. This CDR3 region has 14 residues. CDR1 is MNHEY, CDR2 SMNVEV, per germline (reference sequence). With 3 bases removed from V and 7 bases from J, the gap between germline ends came to 15 bases. The CDR3 here is CASSFAGGYRGYTF. The DNA of the CDR3 is TGTGCCAGCAGTTTCGCCGGCGGCTATCGTGGCTACACCTTC.

V and J are TRBV27 and TRBJ1-5, with TRBD1 as a possible D gene (6 bases). CDR3 length: 13 amino acids. Germline V gene data show CDR1 as MNHEY and CDR2 as SMNVEV (reference sequence). Between the trimmed V and J ends, which lost 8 bases and 4 bases, there was a span of 12 bases. CDR3 amino acids: CASGQGKNQPQHF. The CDR3 DNA sequence: TGTGCCAGCGGCCAGGGGAAAAATCAGCCCCAGCATTTT.

The chain uses TRBV19 and TRBJ1-1; weak D call: TRBD1 (5 bases). Germline V CDR1 and CDR2: LNHDA, SQIVND (reference sequence). V was cut by 7 bases and J by 1 base, with 16 bases left in between. This CDR3 is built from 15 residues. CDR3 coding DNA: TGTGCCAGTACCGATGGGGGGAAAAGGAACACTGAAGCTTTCTTT. Translating it yields CASTDGGKRNTEAFF.

The chain combines TRBV21-1 with TRBJ1-3. TRBV21-1 is a recognized pseudogene. The CDR3 runs to 13 residues. CDR3 coding DNA: TGTGCCAGCAGCAAAATGACAGGAGACACCATATATTTT. Residues: CASSKMTGDTIYF.

V and J are TRBV5-6 and TRBJ1-2; TRBD1 aligns across 8 bases. The CDR3 loop spans 18 amino acids. The germline V gene encodes CDR1 SGHDT and CDR2 YYEEEE. Trimming cost V 4 bases and J 3 bases; bases outside gene matches: 17. The CDR3 coding sequence is TGTGCCAGCAGCCATAGGGCGGCCGGGACAGGTATAGACTATGGCTACACCTTC. Translating it yields CASSHRAAGTGIDYGYTF.

The chain combines TRBV20-1 with TRBJ2-7; D uncertain. The CDR3 spans 13 residues. V lost 0 bases and J 2 bases, leaving 8 bases between the germline ends. Germline CDR1 and CDR2: DFQATT and SNEGSKA (reference sequence). CDR3 protein: CSAREGRAYEQYF. The CDR3 DNA sequence: TGCAGTGCTAGAGAGGGCAGAGCCTACGAGCAGTACTTC.

The V and J genes are TRBV27 and TRBJ1-1; 9 bases match TRBD1. Trimming took 3 bases from V and 11 from J; bases not matched to a gene: 4. CDR1 is MNHEY and CDR2 is SMNVEV in the germline V gene (reference sequence). The CDR3 sequence is 12 residues long. CDR3 sequence reads: CASSLIGQGAFF. In DNA form, the CDR3 reads TGTGCCAGCAGTTTGATAGGACAGGGGGCTTTCTTT.

In its sample, this clonotype was seen a few times. This CDR3 reads CASSQDRSGNGAEQYF. CDR3 DNA sequence: TGTGCCAGCAGCCAAGATCGTAGCGGGAATGGTGCCGAGCAGTACTTC. The V gene is TRBV4-2, the J gene TRBJ2-7; 8 bases match TRBD2. V dropped 0 bases and J dropped 6; count of bases not matched to a gene: 10. CDR1 and CDR2 (germline): LGHNA, YNFKEQ. CDR3 length: 16 residues.

This chain connects TRBV27 to TRBJ1-1, with D perhaps matching TRBD1 (6 bases). The CDR3 is made up of 14 amino acids. Trimming cost V 5 bases and J 3 bases, with 13 bases left between them. CDR1 is MNHEY, CDR2 SMNVEV, per germline (reference sequence). CDR3 in DNA: TGTGCCAGCAGTCTTAGGGGGGGCTACACTGAAGCTTTCTTT. Its protein product is CASSLRGGYTEAFF.